These T cell receptor beta chains were read from a single sample in a study of T-cell reconstitution after alpha-beta-depleted transplantation in children. Using its own MiXCR run on the PCR reads, TCRdb lists one record per CDR3 protein. Of a few hundred thousand distinct CDR3 sequences listed, around 25% are singletons. This specimen consisted of PBMCs, mostly from graft donor cells, obtained 180 days after TCRalphabeta/CD19-depleted stem cell transplant. The receptors come from a male patient aged 10-17 years who had a stem cell transplant for acute lymphoblastic leukemia, so the T cells may come from the graft donor. Each CDR3 is given with its conserved first and last residue. The order of the fields is V gene, D gene, J gene, clone size, CDR3 protein, CDR3 DNA. D genes are given only for firm matches. Rows give clone size only sometimes, using once, few, many, or a class for an expanded clone.

V gene: TRBV9
D gene: NA
J gene: TRBJ2-1
clone size: few
CDR3 protein: CASSVEGPGTRRFF
CDR3 DNA: TGTGCCAGCAGCGTAGAAGGTCCCGGGACCCGGCGGTTCTTC

V gene: TRBV7-3
D gene: TRBD1
J gene: TRBJ2-7
clone size: NA
CDR3 protein: CASSLTSGTGAYEQYF
CDR3 DNA: TGTGCCAGCAGCTTAACCAGTGGGACAGGAGCATACGAGCAGTACTTC

V gene: TRBV7-2
D gene: TRBD2
J gene: TRBJ2-7
clone size: NA
CDR3 protein: CASSPGLAGEYEQYF
CDR3 DNA: TGTGCCAGCAGCCCGGGACTAGCGGGAGAATACGAGCAGTACTTC

V gene: TRBV21-1
D gene: NA
J gene: TRBJ2-2
clone size: NA
CDR3 protein: CASSKSLPGHQGTGELFF
CDR3 DNA: TGTGCCAGCAGCAAAAGCCTTCCGGGACACCAAGGGACCGGGGAGCTGTTTTTT

V gene: TRBV6-5
D gene: NA
J gene: TRBJ2-3
clone size: NA
CDR3 protein: CASSYLTWASTDTQYF
CDR3 DNA: TGTGCCAGCAGTTACCTAACGTGGGCTAGCACAGATACGCAGTATTTT

V gene: TRBV6-5
D gene: TRBD2
J gene: TRBJ2-3
clone size: few
CDR3 protein: CASSYSMGLAGPTDTQYF
CDR3 DNA: TGTGCCAGCAGTTACTCGATGGGACTAGCGGGGCCCACAGATACGCAGTATTTT

V gene: TRBV9
D gene: TRBD2
J gene: TRBJ2-1
clone size: few
CDR3 protein: CASGLAGNEQFF
CDR3 DNA: TGTGCCTCGGGGCTAGCGGGCAATGAGCAGTTCTTC

V gene: TRBV5-1
D gene: NA
J gene: TRBJ1-1
clone size: few
CDR3 protein: CASSLRGGVTEAFF
CDR3 DNA: TGCGCCAGCAGCTTGAGGGGTGGGGTCACTGAAGCTTTCTTT

V gene: TRBV7-9
D gene: NA
J gene: TRBJ2-3
clone size: few
CDR3 protein: CASSLGVGFTDTQYF
CDR3 DNA: TGTGCCAGCAGCTTAGGGGTCGGCTTTACAGATACGCAGTATTTT

V gene: TRBV5-1
D gene: TRBD1
J gene: TRBJ2-7
clone size: NA
CDR3 protein: CASSLTGTGRTTFYEQYF
CDR3 DNA: TGCGCCAGCAGCTTAACCGGGACAGGGAGGACCACGTTCTACGAGCAGTACTTC

V gene: TRBV5-4
D gene: NA
J gene: TRBJ2-5
clone size: NA
CDR3 protein: CASSPGGRETQYF
CDR3 DNA: TGTGCCAGCAGCCCCGGGGGCAGAGAGACCCAGTACTTC

V gene: TRBV4-2
D gene: TRBD2
J gene: TRBJ2-7
clone size: NA
CDR3 protein: CASSQEGPGWGLGVYEQYF
CDR3 DNA: TGTGCCAGCAGCCAAGAGGGCCCTGGTTGGGGACTAGGGGTGTACGAGCAGTACTTC

V gene: TRBV2
D gene: TRBD1
J gene: TRBJ2-3
clone size: NA
CDR3 protein: CASSEDRALSTQYF
CDR3 DNA: TGTGCCAGCAGTGAGGACAGGGCCCTCTCTACGCAGTATTTT

V gene: TRBV14
D gene: NA
J gene: TRBJ1-4
clone size: few
CDR3 protein: CASSQRRAPNEKLFF
CDR3 DNA: TGTGCCAGCAGCCAACGAAGGGCGCCTAATGAAAAACTGTTTTTT

V gene: TRBV19
D gene: NA
J gene: TRBJ2-1
clone size: NA
CDR3 protein: CASSMATEQDNEQFF
CDR3 DNA: TGTGCCAGTAGTATGGCGACCGAGCAAGACAATGAGCAGTTCTTC

V gene: TRBV6-5
D gene: TRBD2
J gene: TRBJ2-7
clone size: few
CDR3 protein: CASSSGTSGRPFSYEQYF
CDR3 DNA: TGTGCCAGCAGTTCCGGGACTAGCGGGAGACCCTTTTCCTACGAGCAGTACTTC

V gene: TRBV4-1
D gene: TRBD2
J gene: TRBJ2-7
clone size: many
CDR3 protein: CASSQGGSPSYEQYF
CDR3 DNA: TGCGCCAGCAGCCAAGGCGGGAGCCCTTCCTACGAGCAGTACTTC

V gene: TRBV27
D gene: NA
J gene: TRBJ1-2
clone size: few
CDR3 protein: CASSLSRAGNGYTF
CDR3 DNA: TGTGCCAGCAGTTTATCCCGGGCAGGGAATGGCTACACCTTC

V gene: TRBV18
D gene: NA
J gene: TRBJ2-7
clone size: NA
CDR3 protein: CASSPDSGSYEQYF
CDR3 DNA: TGTGCCAGCTCACCCGATTCGGGCAGCTACGAGCAGTACTTC

V gene: TRBV29-1
D gene: NA
J gene: TRBJ1-2
clone size: few
CDR3 protein: CSAYRAANYGYTF
CDR3 DNA: TGCAGCGCTTACAGGGCAGCTAACTATGGCTACACCTTC

V gene: TRBV5-1
D gene: NA
J gene: TRBJ1-2
clone size: few
CDR3 protein: CASSFWVRGNGGYTF
CDR3 DNA: TGCGCCAGCAGCTTTTGGGTCAGGGGAAATGGCGGCTACACCTTC

V gene: TRBV5-1
D gene: NA
J gene: TRBJ2-7
clone size: NA
CDR3 protein: CASSLDETSSYEQYF
CDR3 DNA: TGCGCCAGCAGCTTGGATGAGACAAGTTCCTACGAGCAGTACTTC

V gene: TRBV13
D gene: TRBD2
J gene: TRBJ2-5
clone size: NA
CDR3 protein: CASSARLALLRETQYF
CDR3 DNA: TGTGCCAGCAGCGCAAGACTAGCTCTCCTGAGGGAGACCCAGTACTTC

V gene: TRBV29-1
D gene: TRBD1
J gene: TRBJ1-1
clone size: few
CDR3 protein: CSGAQGRTEAFF
CDR3 DNA: TGCAGCGGCGCACAGGGGAGGACTGAAGCTTTCTTT

V gene: TRBV4-2
D gene: TRBD2
J gene: TRBJ2-5
clone size: NA
CDR3 protein: CASSQEWTSGIRETQYF
CDR3 DNA: TGTGCCAGCAGCCAAGAGTGGACTAGCGGGATACGTGAGACCCAGTACTTC

V gene: TRBV3-1
D gene: TRBD2
J gene: TRBJ2-1
clone size: NA
CDR3 protein: CASSQGRLADYNEQFF
CDR3 DNA: TGTGCCAGCAGCCAAGGGCGACTAGCGGACTACAATGAGCAGTTCTTC

V gene: TRBV18
D gene: NA
J gene: TRBJ1-6
clone size: few
CDR3 protein: CASSPTLSSPLHF
CDR3 DNA: TGTGCCAGCTCACCAACGCTGAGCTCACCCCTCCACTTT

V gene: TRBV3-1
D gene: NA
J gene: TRBJ2-7
clone size: NA
CDR3 protein: CASSLVSVLGQSSYEQYF
CDR3 DNA: TGTGCCAGCAGTTTAGTATCCGTTTTGGGGCAGAGCTCCTACGAGCAGTACTTC

V gene: TRBV5-6
D gene: TRBD2
J gene: TRBJ2-1
clone size: NA
CDR3 protein: CASSLAWLAGGGYNEQFF
CDR3 DNA: TGTGCCAGCAGCTTGGCATGGCTAGCGGGAGGGGGTTACAATGAGCAGTTCTTC

V gene: TRBV5-1
D gene: TRBD2
J gene: TRBJ2-4
clone size: NA
CDR3 protein: CASGGELAKNIQYF
CDR3 DNA: TGCGCCAGCGGGGGGGAACTAGCCAAAAACATTCAGTACTTC

V gene: TRBV5-1
D gene: NA
J gene: TRBJ1-1
clone size: few
CDR3 protein: CASNHNRARTEAFF
CDR3 DNA: TGCGCCAGCAACCATAACAGGGCCCGGACTGAAGCTTTCTTT

V gene: TRBV7-3
D gene: NA
J gene: TRBJ2-3
clone size: NA
CDR3 protein: CASSSLDHGDTQYF
CDR3 DNA: TGTGCCAGCAGCTCCCTGGACCACGGTGATACGCAGTATTTT

V gene: TRBV12-3/TRBV12-4
D gene: TRBD1
J gene: TRBJ2-1
clone size: few
CDR3 protein: CARPGQIYNEQFF
CDR3 DNA: TGTGCCAGACCGGGACAGATCTACAATGAGCAGTTCTTC

V gene: TRBV20-1
D gene: TRBD1
J gene: TRBJ1-6
clone size: NA
CDR3 protein: CSARVTGGNSPLHF
CDR3 DNA: TGCAGTGCAAGGGTCACAGGGGGTAATTCACCCCTCCACTTT

V gene: TRBV6-5
D gene: NA
J gene: TRBJ1-3
clone size: NA
CDR3 protein: CASSYSNSSGNTIYF
CDR3 DNA: TGTGCCAGCAGTTACTCGAACAGCTCTGGAAACACCATATATTTT

V gene: TRBV28
D gene: NA
J gene: TRBJ1-5
clone size: NA
CDR3 protein: CASSLGNQPQHF
CDR3 DNA: TGTGCCAGCAGCTTAGGAAATCAGCCCCAGCATTTT

V gene: TRBV19
D gene: NA
J gene: TRBJ2-6
clone size: few
CDR3 protein: CASGTSSGANVLTF
CDR3 DNA: TGTGCCAGTGGGACTTCCTCTGGGGCCAACGTCCTGACTTTC

V gene: TRBV5-1
D gene: TRBD1
J gene: TRBJ2-7
clone size: few
CDR3 protein: CASSTLRDRGHYEQYF
CDR3 DNA: TGCGCCAGCAGCACCCTCCGGGACAGGGGACACTACGAGCAGTACTTC

V gene: TRBV27
D gene: NA
J gene: TRBJ1-1
clone size: NA
CDR3 protein: CASSLLSAGNTEAFF
CDR3 DNA: TGTGCCAGCAGTTTATTGTCAGCCGGGAACACTGAAGCTTTCTTT

V gene: TRBV15
D gene: NA
J gene: TRBJ2-5
clone size: NA
CDR3 protein: CATSRDWARGETQYF
CDR3 DNA: TGTGCCACCAGCAGAGATTGGGCCAGGGGTGAGACCCAGTACTTC

V gene: TRBV28
D gene: NA
J gene: TRBJ2-5
clone size: NA
CDR3 protein: CASSFWTVKETQYF
CDR3 DNA: TGTGCCAGCAGTTTTTGGACAGTTAAAGAGACCCAGTACTTC

V gene: TRBV20-1
D gene: NA
J gene: TRBJ2-7
clone size: few
CDR3 protein: CSASPPFGEQYF
CDR3 DNA: TGCAGTGCTAGCCCTCCCTTCGGCGAGCAGTACTTC

V gene: TRBV28
D gene: TRBD2
J gene: TRBJ2-1
clone size: once
CDR3 protein: CASNKLAGALGNEQFF
CDR3 DNA: TGTGCCAGCAACAAACTAGCGGGAGCCCTCGGCAATGAGCAGTTCTTC

V gene: TRBV13
D gene: NA
J gene: TRBJ2-2
clone size: few
CDR3 protein: CASSLARAEWTGELFF
CDR3 DNA: TGTGCCAGCAGCTTAGCAAGGGCCGAATGGACCGGGGAGCTGTTTTTT

V gene: TRBV20-1
D gene: TRBD2
J gene: TRBJ2-3
clone size: NA
CDR3 protein: CSARMGLAEGQIVRRDTQYF
CDR3 DNA: TGCAGTGCTAGAATGGGACTAGCGGAAGGGCAGATAGTCAGAAGAGATACGCAGTATTTT

V gene: TRBV6-6
D gene: TRBD1
J gene: TRBJ1-2
clone size: NA
CDR3 protein: CASSVDRDYGYTF
CDR3 DNA: TGTGCCAGCAGTGTAGACAGGGACTATGGCTACACCTTC

V gene: TRBV5-1
D gene: TRBD2
J gene: TRBJ2-1
clone size: many
CDR3 protein: CASSSLAGANEQFF
CDR3 DNA: TGCGCCAGCAGCAGCCTAGCGGGAGCCAATGAGCAGTTCTTC

V gene: TRBV20-1
D gene: NA
J gene: TRBJ2-7
clone size: few
CDR3 protein: CSASRTQFRYEQYF
CDR3 DNA: TGCAGTGCTTCGCGGACACAATTCCGCTACGAGCAGTACTTC